The clone carrying this T cell receptor (beta chain) has just a few counts. Its antigen remains unidentified. Researchers built TCR beta libraries using quantitative 5'-RACE with molecular barcodes. TCRdb recomputed calls from the 5' RACE reads with MiXCR, one row per CDR3 protein. The sample holds about 160,000 distinct CDR3 sequences, approximately 48% seen once. This sample was included in a study of CD8 T cells in ankylosing spondylitis. The study's findings and limits: The authors reported significant enrichment of disease-linked clones in matched ankylosing spondylitis synovial fluid.

The V gene end was trimmed by 6 bases and the J gene end by 8 bases; junction bases not matched to a gene: 8. The germline CDR1 and CDR2 sequences are MDHEN and SYDVKM. The CDR3 covers 14 residues. Sequenced material: synovial fluid, either unsorted or a sorted T cell fraction (not recorded which). The rearrangement joins TRBV28 to TRBJ1-3, with TRBD1 identical over 9 bases. This TCR derives from a male donor with ankylosing spondylitis. The CDR3, as DNA: TGTGCCAGCAGCATCACAGGGGGCGGGGACACCATATATTTT. As protein: CASSITGGGDTIYF.